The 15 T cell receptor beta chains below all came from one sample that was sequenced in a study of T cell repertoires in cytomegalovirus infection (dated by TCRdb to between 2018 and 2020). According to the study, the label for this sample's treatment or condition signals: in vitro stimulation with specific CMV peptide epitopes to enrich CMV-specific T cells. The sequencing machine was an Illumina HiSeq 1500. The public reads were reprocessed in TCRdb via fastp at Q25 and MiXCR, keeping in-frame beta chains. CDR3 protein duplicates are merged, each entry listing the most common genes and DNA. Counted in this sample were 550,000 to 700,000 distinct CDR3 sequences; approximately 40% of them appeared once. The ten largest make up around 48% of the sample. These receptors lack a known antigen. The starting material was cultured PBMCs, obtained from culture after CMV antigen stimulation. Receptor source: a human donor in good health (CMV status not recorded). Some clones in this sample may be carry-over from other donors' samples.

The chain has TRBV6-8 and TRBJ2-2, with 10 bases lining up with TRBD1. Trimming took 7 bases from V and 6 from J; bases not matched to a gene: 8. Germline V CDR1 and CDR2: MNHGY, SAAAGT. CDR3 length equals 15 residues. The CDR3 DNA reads TGTGCCAGCACCCTCTCCGGGACAGGGGCCGGGGAGCTGTTTTTT. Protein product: CASTLSGTGAGELFF.

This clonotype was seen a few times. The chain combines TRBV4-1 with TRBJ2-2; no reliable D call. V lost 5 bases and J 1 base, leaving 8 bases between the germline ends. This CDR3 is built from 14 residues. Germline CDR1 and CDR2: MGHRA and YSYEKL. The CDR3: CASSYGMNTGELFF. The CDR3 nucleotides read TGCGCCAGCAGCTACGGAATGAACACCGGGGAGCTGTTTTTT.

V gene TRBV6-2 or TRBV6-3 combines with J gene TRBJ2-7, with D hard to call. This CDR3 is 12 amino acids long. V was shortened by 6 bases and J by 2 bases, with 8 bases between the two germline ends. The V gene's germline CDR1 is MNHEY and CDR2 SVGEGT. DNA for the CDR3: TGTGCCAGCAGCCAAACCCCCTACGAGCAGTACTTC. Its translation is CASSQTPYEQYF.

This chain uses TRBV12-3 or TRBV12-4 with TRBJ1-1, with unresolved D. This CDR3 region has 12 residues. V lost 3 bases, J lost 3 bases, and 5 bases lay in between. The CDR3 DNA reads TGTGCCAGCAGTTTGGTCTACACTGAAGCTTTCTTT. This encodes CASSLVYTEAFF.

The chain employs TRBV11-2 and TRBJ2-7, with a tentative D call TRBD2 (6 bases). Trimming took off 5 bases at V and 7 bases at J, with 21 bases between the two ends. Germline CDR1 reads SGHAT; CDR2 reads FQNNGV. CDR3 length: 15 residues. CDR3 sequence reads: CASSPPIAPAGEQYF. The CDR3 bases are TGTGCCAGCAGCCCTCCTATAGCGCCTGCGGGAGAGCAGTACTTC.

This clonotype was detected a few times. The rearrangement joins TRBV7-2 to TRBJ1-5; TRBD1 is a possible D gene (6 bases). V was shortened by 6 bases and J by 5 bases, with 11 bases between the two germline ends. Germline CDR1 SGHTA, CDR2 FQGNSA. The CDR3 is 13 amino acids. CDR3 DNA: TGTGCCAGCAGACTCAACAGGGATCAGCCCCAGCATTTT. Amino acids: CASRLNRDQPQHF.

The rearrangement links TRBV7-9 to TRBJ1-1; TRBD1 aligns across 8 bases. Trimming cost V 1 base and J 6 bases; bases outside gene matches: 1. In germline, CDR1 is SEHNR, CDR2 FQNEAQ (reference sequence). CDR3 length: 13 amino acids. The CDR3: CASSLVQGAEAFF. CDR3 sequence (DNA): TGTGCCAGCAGCTTAGTACAGGGGGCTGAAGCTTTCTTT.

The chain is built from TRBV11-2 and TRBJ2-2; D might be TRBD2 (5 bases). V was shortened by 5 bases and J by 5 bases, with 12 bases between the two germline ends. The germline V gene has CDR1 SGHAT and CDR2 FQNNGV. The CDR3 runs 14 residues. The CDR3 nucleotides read TGTGCCAGCAGCGCAAGTACGGGGACCGGGGAGCTGTTTTTT. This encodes CASSASTGTGELFF.

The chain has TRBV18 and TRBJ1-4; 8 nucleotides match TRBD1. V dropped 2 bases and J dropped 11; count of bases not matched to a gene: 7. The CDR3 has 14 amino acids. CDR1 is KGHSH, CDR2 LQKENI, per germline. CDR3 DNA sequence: TGTGCCAGCTCACCATCCGCGACAGGGGACAAACTGTTTTTT. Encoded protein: CASSPSATGDKLFF.

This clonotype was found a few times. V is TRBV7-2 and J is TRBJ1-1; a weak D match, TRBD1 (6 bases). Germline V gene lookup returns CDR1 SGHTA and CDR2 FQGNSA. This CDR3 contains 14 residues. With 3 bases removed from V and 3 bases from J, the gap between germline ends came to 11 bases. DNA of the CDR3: TGTGCCAGCAGCTTTCGGTCAGGGGACACTGAAGCTTTCTTT. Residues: CASSFRSGDTEAFF.

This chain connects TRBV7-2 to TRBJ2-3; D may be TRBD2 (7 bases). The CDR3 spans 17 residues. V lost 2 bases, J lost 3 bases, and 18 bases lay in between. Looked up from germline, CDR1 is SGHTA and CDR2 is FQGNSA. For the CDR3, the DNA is TGTGCCAGCAGCTTATATCTGGGAGGGGGGGCGACAGATACGCAGTATTTT. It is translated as CASSLYLGGGATDTQYF.

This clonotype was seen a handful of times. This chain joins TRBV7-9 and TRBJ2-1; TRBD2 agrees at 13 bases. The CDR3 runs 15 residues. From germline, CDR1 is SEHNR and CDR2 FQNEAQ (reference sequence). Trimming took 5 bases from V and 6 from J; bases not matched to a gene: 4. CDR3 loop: CASSTRLAGGNEQFF. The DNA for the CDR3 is TGTGCCAGCAGCACAAGACTAGCGGGAGGCAATGAGCAGTTCTTC.

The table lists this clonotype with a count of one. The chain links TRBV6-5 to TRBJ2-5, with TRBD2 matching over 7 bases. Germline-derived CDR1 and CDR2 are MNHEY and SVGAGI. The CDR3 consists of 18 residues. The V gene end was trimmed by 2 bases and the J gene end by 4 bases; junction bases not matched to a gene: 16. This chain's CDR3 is CASSYMVAGRGSGETQYF. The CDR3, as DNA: TGTGCCAGCAGTTACATGGTGGCGGGGCGGGGGTCGGGAGAGACCCAGTACTTC.

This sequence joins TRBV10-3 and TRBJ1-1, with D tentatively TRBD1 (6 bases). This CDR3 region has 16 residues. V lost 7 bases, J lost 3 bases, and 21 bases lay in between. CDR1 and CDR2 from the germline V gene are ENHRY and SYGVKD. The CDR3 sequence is CAIKGGPAGTDTEAFF. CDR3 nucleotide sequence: TGTGCCATCAAGGGGGGTCCCGCAGGGACGGACACTGAAGCTTTCTTT.

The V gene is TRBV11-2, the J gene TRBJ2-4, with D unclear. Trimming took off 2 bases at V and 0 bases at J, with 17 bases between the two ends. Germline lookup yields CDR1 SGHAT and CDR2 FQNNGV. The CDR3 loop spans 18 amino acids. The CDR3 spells CASSLRWLSDEAKNIQYF. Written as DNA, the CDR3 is TGTGCCAGCAGCTTAAGGTGGCTTTCAGACGAAGCCAAAAACATTCAGTACTTC.